Below, one T cell receptor beta chain is given with its context. Sequencing used immunoSEQ multiplex PCR; TCRdb keeps in-frame clones, though not all of them. The data contain 150,000 to 200,000 clones, about 90% of them singletons. The sample belongs to a study of T cell responses to AZD1222 COVID-19 vaccine. Germline CDR1 reads LNHDA; CDR2 reads SQIVND (reference sequence). Between the trimmed V and J ends, which lost 4 bases and 2 bases, there was a span of 12 bases. The CDR3 extends over 15 amino acids. The gene calls are TRBV19 and TRBJ1-3; D gene uncertain. The source was peripheral blood, collected 28 days after the second AZD1222 dose. The source of this sequence is an adult who received the AZD1222 COVID-19 vaccine. The CDR3 is CASSTTDFTGNTIYF. CDR3 in DNA: TGTGCCAGTAGTACTACCGACTTTACTGGAAACACCATATATTTT.